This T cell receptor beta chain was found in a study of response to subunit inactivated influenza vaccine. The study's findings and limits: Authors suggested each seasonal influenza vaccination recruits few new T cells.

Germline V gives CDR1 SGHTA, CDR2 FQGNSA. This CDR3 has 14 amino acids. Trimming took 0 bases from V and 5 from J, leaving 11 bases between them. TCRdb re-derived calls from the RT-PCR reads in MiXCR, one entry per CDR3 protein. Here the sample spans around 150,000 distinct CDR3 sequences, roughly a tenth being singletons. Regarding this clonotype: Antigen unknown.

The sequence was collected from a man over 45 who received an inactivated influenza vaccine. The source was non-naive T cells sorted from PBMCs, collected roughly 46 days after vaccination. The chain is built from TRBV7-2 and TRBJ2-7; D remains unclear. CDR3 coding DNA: TGTGCCAGCAGCTTAGCCCTGATGTCTGACGAGCAGTACTTC. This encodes CASSLALMSDEQYF.